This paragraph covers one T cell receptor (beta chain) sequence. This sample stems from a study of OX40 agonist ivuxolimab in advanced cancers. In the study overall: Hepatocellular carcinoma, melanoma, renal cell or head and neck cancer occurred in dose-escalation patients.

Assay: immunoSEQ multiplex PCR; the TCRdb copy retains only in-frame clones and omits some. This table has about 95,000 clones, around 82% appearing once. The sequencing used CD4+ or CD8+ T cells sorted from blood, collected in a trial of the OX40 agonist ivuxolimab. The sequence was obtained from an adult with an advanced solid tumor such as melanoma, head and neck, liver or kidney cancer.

The CDR3 DNA sequence: TGTGCCAGTAGTACGACAGGGGGCACCGGGGAGCTGTTTTTT. The encoded protein is CASSTTGGTGELFF. The genes are TRBV19 and TRBJ2-2; TRBD1 agrees at 9 bases. Trimming cost V 4 bases and J 4 bases; bases outside gene matches: 1. The CDR3 spans 14 residues. The germline V gene has CDR1 LNHDA and CDR2 SQIVND (reference sequence).